The T cell receptor (beta chain) described here comes from a study of identical twins. This clonotype was picked up a small number of times. This CDR3 region has 15 residues. V shed 7 bases and J shed 0 bases, with 15 bases lying between them. TCRdb reanalysed the 5' RACE reads using MiXCR and keeps one entry per CDR3 protein. The sample has about 550,000 distinct CDR3 sequences, around 22% seen once; the top ten hold around 0.47%. These data were also filed under a second study, of yellow fever vaccine responses in identical twins.

The source is a young woman in good health. V usage is TRBV12-3 or TRBV12-4 and J usage is TRBJ1-2; D ambiguous. Sequencing was performed on CD4+ T cells sorted from blood. The CDR3 region is CASTGFGTPNYGYTF. The DNA of the CDR3 is TGTGCCAGCACTGGATTCGGCACCCCTAACTATGGCTACACCTTC.